Below, 5 T cell receptor beta chains from the same sample are listed, as sequenced in a study of cytomegalovirus exposure and HLA in healthy donors. This PCR relied on a set of 60 Vbeta primers and 13 Jbeta primers. Using immunoSEQ multiplex PCR, the repertoire was profiled, and TCRdb retains in-frame clones only, with some absent. This repertoire shows around 70,000 clones, around two thirds found once; its top ten account for roughly 5.2%. The specimen was PBMCs. These TCRs come from a man between 60 and 75 years old in good health and CMV-seropositive.

The chain carries TRBV9 and TRBJ1-2; TRBD1 is a possible D gene (6 bases). CDR1 is SGDLS and CDR2 is YYNGEE in the germline V gene. The V end lost 4 bases, the J end lost 1 base, and 8 bases lay between the germline ends. The CDR3 consists of 13 residues. CDR3: CASSMDSNYGYTF. The CDR3 DNA is TGTGCCAGCAGCATGGACAGTAACTATGGCTACACCTTC.

The CDR3 spells CASSEGQAPYEQYF. For the CDR3, the DNA is TGTGCCAGCAGTGAAGGACAGGCGCCCTACGAGCAGTACTTC. The chain joins TRBV2 to TRBJ2-7; D may be TRBD1 (6 bases). Trimming left V 1 base short and J 2 bases short, with 9 bases between. Germline CDR1 is SNHLY and CDR2 is FYNNEI. CDR3 size: 14 residues.

The rearrangement uses TRBV27 and TRBJ2-3; no definite D call. The CDR3 spans 12 residues. V was trimmed by 3 bases and J by 6 bases, leaving 7 bases between them. Germline CDR1 and CDR2: MNHEY and SMNVEV (reference sequence). In DNA, the CDR3 is TGTGCCAGCAGTTTTAGTACGGATACGCAGTATTTT. The encoded protein is CASSFSTDTQYF.

The gene calls are TRBV19 and TRBJ1-1; D remains unclear. This CDR3 is built from 13 residues. The germline V and J ends were trimmed by 6 bases and 0 bases, with 8 bases remaining between them. CDR1 and CDR2 from the germline V gene are LNHDA and SQIVND (reference sequence). CDR3 nucleotides: TGTGCCAGTAGCTACTATATGAACACTGAAGCTTTCTTT. It codes for CASSYYMNTEAFF.

As DNA, the CDR3 is TGTGCCAGCAGTTTAACCTTGTTCGCAGATCACAATGAGCAGTTCTTC. Protein sequence: CASSLTLFADHNEQFF. V and J are TRBV6-5 and TRBJ2-1; D not certain. Between the trimmed V and J ends, which lost 4 bases and 5 bases, there was a span of 18 bases. The germline V gene has CDR1 MNHEY and CDR2 SVGAGI. This CDR3 is built from 16 residues.